These 10 T cell receptor beta chains share one sample of origin, sequenced in a study of blood T cell repertoires in COVID-19. Libraries were prepared by immunoSEQ multiplex PCR; TCRdb keeps only in-frame clonotypes and omits some of them. The repertoire holds around 150,000 clones, with under 85% as singletons. What was sequenced was peripheral blood. These receptors came from a woman over 75 in a cohort sampled during active or convalescent COVID-19.

The chain joins TRBV30 to TRBJ2-3, with unresolved D. CDR1 GTSNPN and CDR2 SVGIG come from the germline V gene (reference sequence). This CDR3 is 15 amino acids long. The V gene lost 7 bases and the J gene lost 7 bases, with 24 bases spanning the gap. The chain's CDR3 is CAYSSRQFFPHTQYF. The CDR3 coding sequence is TGTGCCTACTCTTCTAGGCAGTTTTTTCCACATACGCAGTATTTT.

This chain connects TRBV2 to TRBJ1-6; possible D gene TRBD1, 6 bases. This CDR3 spans 15 amino acids. Trimming removed 2 bases at V and 1 base at J, with 6 bases between. The V gene's germline CDR1 is SNHLY and CDR2 FYNNEI. This CDR3 reads CASSEQGSYNSPLHF. Written as DNA, the CDR3 is TGTGCCAGCAGTGAACAGGGGTCCTATAATTCACCCCTCCACTTT.

V usage is TRBV4-1 and J usage is TRBJ2-5; a possible D gene is TRBD1 (5 bases). V gave up 1 base and J gave up 3 bases, with 9 bases separating them. The germline V gene has CDR1 MGHRA and CDR2 YSYEKL. This CDR3 spans 14 amino acids. DNA of the CDR3: TGCGCCAGCAGCCAAGCGAGCAGGGAAGAGACCCAGTACTTC. Protein product: CASSQASREETQYF.

This clone was recorded once. The chain links TRBV3-1 (or the pseudogene TRBV3-2) to TRBJ1-6; 8 bases line up with TRBD1. CDR1 is LGHDT, CDR2 YNNKEL, per germline (reference sequence). This CDR3 has 14 residues. The V segment lost 4 bases and the J segment 11 bases; nucleotides outside the gene matches: 7. CDR3 sequence: CASSPDRVVAPLHF. CDR3 bases: TGTGCCAGCAGCCCGGACAGGGTTGTTGCACCCCTCCACTTT.

CDR3 DNA sequence: TGTGCCAGCAGCTTGTTTCTGGCCCGTCCCGCTTTCTTT. It is translated as CASSLFLARPAFF. V is TRBV5-5 and J is TRBJ1-1; D unclear. This CDR3 is 13 amino acids long. Per germline, CDR1 SGHKS and CDR2 YYEKEE (reference sequence). The V gene lost 1 base and the J gene lost 11 bases, with 15 bases spanning the gap.

This clone showed up just once. The gene calls are TRBV28 and TRBJ2-7; TRBD1 might be the D (6 bases). Per germline, CDR1 MDHEN and CDR2 SYDVKM. V dropped 3 bases and J dropped 5 bases, with 11 bases sitting between them. The CDR3 spans 13 residues. CDR3 bases: TGTGCCAGCAGTTTCAGGGGACGGGACGAGCAGTACGTC. Translating it yields CASSFRGRDEQYV.

V and J are TRBV7-3 and TRBJ1-3, with a tentative D call TRBD1 (6 bases). CDR1 and CDR2 (germline): SGHTA, FQGTGA. Trimming pared 3 bases from V and 0 bases from J, leaving 9 bases between. The CDR3 sequence is 15 residues long. The CDR3 loop reads CASSFARGSGNTIYF. The CDR3 DNA reads as TGTGCCAGCAGCTTCGCCAGGGGCTCTGGAAACACCATATATTTT.

The V gene is TRBV7-4, the J gene TRBJ1-6; D unresolved. Between the trimmed V and J ends, which lost 3 bases and 12 bases, there was a span of 18 bases. CDR3 length equals 15 residues. CDR1 and CDR2 from the germline V gene are SGHVT and SQSDAQ. The CDR3 spells CASSLREEVERPLHF. The CDR3 DNA follows: TGTGCCAGCAGCTTGAGGGAGGAGGTTGAGAGACCCCTCCACTTT.

This clone has just one count. The J gene is TRBJ1-6, the V gene TRBV2; 10 bases are shared with TRBD1. Germline trimming cut 4 bases from V and 6 bases from J; bases unmatched to any gene: 6. Germline lookup yields CDR1 SNHLY and CDR2 FYNNEI. The CDR3 covers 16 residues. The chain's CDR3 is CASSGDRGRSNSPLHF. Written as DNA, the CDR3 is TGTGCCAGCAGTGGGGACAGGGGAAGATCTAATTCACCCCTCCACTTT.

The genes are TRBV10-3 and TRBJ2-5; D is uncertain. In germline, CDR1 is ENHRY, CDR2 SYGVKD. Trimming pared 0 bases from V and 2 bases from J, leaving 10 bases between. This CDR3 region has 15 residues. The CDR3 protein is CAISESNRRQETQYF. CDR3 nucleotides: TGTGCCATCAGTGAGTCGAACAGACGTCAAGAGACCCAGTACTTC.